This T cell receptor beta chain derives from a study of control samples from healthy donors and cancer patients. Produced via immunoSEQ multiplex PCR; TCRdb's table is partial and in-frame only. The repertoire holds some 210,000 clones, with roughly nine tenths as singletons. V lost 0 bases, J lost 7 bases, and 4 bases lay in between. This CDR3 has 12 amino acids. CDR1 is LGHNT, CDR2 FRNRAP, per germline. The sample taken for sequencing was blood. The rearrangement uses TRBV12-5 and TRBJ2-1, with no clear D. This clonotype was obtained from a man aged 30 to 39 in good health. CDR3 protein: CASGLVRNEQFF. For the CDR3, the DNA is TGTGCTAGTGGTTTGGTAAGGAATGAGCAGTTCTTC.